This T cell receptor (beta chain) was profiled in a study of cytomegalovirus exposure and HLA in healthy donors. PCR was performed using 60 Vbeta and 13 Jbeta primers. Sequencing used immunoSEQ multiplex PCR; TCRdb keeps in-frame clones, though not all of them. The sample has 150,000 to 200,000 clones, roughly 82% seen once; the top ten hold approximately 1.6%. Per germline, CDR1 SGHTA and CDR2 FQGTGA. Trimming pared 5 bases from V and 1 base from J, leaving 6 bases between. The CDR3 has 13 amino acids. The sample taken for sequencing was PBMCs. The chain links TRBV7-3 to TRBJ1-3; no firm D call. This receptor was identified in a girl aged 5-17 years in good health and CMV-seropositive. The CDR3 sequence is CASSLLSGNTIYF. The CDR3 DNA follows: TGTGCCAGCAGCCTTTTATCTGGAAACACCATATATTTT.